This TCR beta chain was identified in a study of blood T cell repertoires in COVID-19. At the level of the study: Sources were T cells, B-cell-depleted T cells, or PBMCs; the material itself was cDNA or gDNA.

In the original analysis: The assay estimated nucleated cells by amplifying reference gene primers. Only in-frame clones appear in the TCRdb table, and some are missing; sequencing was by immunoSEQ multiplex PCR. V and J calls and clone size are those listed in that table; D and trimming were worked out from the DNA. The sample lists approximately 33,000 clones; roughly 87% were seen once. The sequence was obtained from a man aged 60 to 75 with COVID-19, enrolled during active disease. The sequencing sample was made of peripheral blood.

The DNA of the CDR3 is TGTGCCAGCAGCTCGATGGACAGGGGGGGAGGCTACACCTTC. This codes for CASSSMDRGGGYTF. V usage is TRBV7-9 and J usage is TRBJ1-2; 10 bases fit TRBD1. Germline assignment: CDR1 SEHNR and CDR2 FQNEAQ (reference sequence). With 4 bases clipped from V and 8 bases from J, the junction kept 7 bases outside the gene matches. This CDR3 is built from 14 residues. The full variable domain, with the rest looked up from reference TRBV7-9 and TRBJ1-2, is DTGVSQNPRHKITKRGQNVTFRCDPISEHNRLYWYRQTLGQGPEFLTYFQNEAQLEKSRLLSDRFSAERPKGSFSTLEIQRTEQGDSAMYLCASSSMDRGGGYTFGSGTRLTVV.